These 7 T cell receptor beta chains were sequenced from one sample in a study of T cells in Graves' hyperthyroidism and ophthalmopathy. Amplified TCR beta CDR3 regions derived from RNA transcripts. Carried out on the TCR CDR3, a first-round RT-PCR used the HTBI primer set. From the multiplex PCR reads, TCRdb called clonotypes with MiXCR, one entry per CDR3 protein. The table records hundreds of thousands of distinct CDR3 sequences, about 13% of them present only once. The sample comprised blood. The receptors were gathered from a woman aged 18 to 35 with Graves' hyperthyroidism.

This clonotype was recorded a few times. Just one base apart from a much larger clone, this may be a read error. DNA of the CDR3: TGTGCCAGCAGCCAAGGACTGGTCTATGGCTACACCTTC. Translation: CASSQGLVYGYTF. The rearrangement uses TRBV14 and TRBJ1-2; D uncertain. Germline loops: CDR1 SGHDN, CDR2 FVKESK. Trimming shortened V by 1 base and J by 4 bases, and 7 bases separated the two germline ends. The CDR3 is made up of 13 amino acids.

Concerning this clonotype: Possible read error: a much larger clone is one base away. V gene TRBV7-6 combines with J gene TRBJ1-6; D ambiguous. From germline, CDR1 is SGHVS and CDR2 FNYEAQ. This CDR3 has 15 amino acids. The CDR3 loop is CASSLISGINSRLHF. The CDR3 DNA reads TGTGCCAGCAGCTTAATATCGGGGATAAATTCACGCCTCCACTTT.

This chain connects TRBV9 to TRBJ2-7; D is perhaps TRBD2 (5 bases). The germline V gene encodes CDR1 SGDLS and CDR2 YYNGEE. This CDR3 contains 15 residues. V was clipped by 3 bases and J by 3 bases, with 16 bases between them. CDR3 sequence (DNA): TGTGCCAGCAGCGCCCGGGGTAACCCCCTCTACGAGCAGTACTTC. Translation: CASSARGNPLYEQYF.

The chain has TRBV6-6 and TRBJ2-2, with 8 bases lining up with TRBD2. The germline CDR1 and CDR2 sequences are MNHNY and SVGAGI (reference sequence). The CDR3 sequence is 16 residues long. The junction had 5 bases not matched to a gene; V was cut back by 2 bases and J by 3 bases. CDR3 loop: CASSYDPSGYTGELFF. As DNA, the CDR3 is TGTGCCAGCAGTTACGATCCTAGCGGGTACACCGGGGAGCTGTTTTTT.

This clonotype was picked up many times. This sequence joins TRBV20-1 and TRBJ1-2; D perhaps matches TRBD1 (6 bases). The CDR3 has 15 amino acids. Trimming pared 5 bases from V and 5 bases from J, leaving 21 bases between. Germline assignment: CDR1 DFQATT and CDR2 SNEGSKA (reference sequence). The chain's CDR3 is CSAFTSGAGEYGYTF. In nucleotides, the CDR3 is TGCAGTGCTTTTACCTCAGGGGCCGGGGAGTATGGCTACACCTTC.

This clonotype was seen many times. The chain joins TRBV9 to TRBJ1-2, with 7 nucleotides matching TRBD1. CDR3 length: 12 residues. Per germline, CDR1 SGDLS and CDR2 YYNGEE. V was clipped by 3 bases and J by 8 bases; unmatched bases: 4. The CDR3, as DNA: TGTGCCAGCAGCGAGGGGGCCGGGGGCTACACCTTC. Protein product: CASSEGAGGYTF.

This clonotype has at least ten counts. V and J are TRBV7-9 and TRBJ2-1, with D perhaps being TRBD1 or TRBD2 (7 bases each). This CDR3 spans 13 amino acids. V dropped 6 bases and J dropped 8 bases, with 14 bases sitting between them. CDR1 is SEHNR, CDR2 FQNEAQ, per germline (reference sequence). The CDR3 is CASSPRGGDEQFF. Here the CDR3 DNA reads TGTGCCAGCAGTCCCAGGGGGGGCGATGAGCAGTTCTTC.